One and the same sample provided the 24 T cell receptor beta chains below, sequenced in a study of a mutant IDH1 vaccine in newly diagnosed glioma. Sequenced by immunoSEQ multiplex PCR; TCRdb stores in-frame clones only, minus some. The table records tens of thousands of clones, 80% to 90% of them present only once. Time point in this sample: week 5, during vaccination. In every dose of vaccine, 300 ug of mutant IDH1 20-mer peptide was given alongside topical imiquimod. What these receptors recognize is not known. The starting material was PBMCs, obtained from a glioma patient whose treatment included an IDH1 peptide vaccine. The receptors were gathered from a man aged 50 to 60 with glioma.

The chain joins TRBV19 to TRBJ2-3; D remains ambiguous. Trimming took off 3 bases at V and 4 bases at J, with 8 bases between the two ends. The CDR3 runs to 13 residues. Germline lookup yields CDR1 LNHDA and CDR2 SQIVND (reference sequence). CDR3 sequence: CASSIIQADTQYF. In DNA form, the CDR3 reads TGTGCCAGTAGTATCATTCAGGCAGATACGCAGTATTTT. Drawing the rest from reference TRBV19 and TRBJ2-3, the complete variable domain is DGGITQSPKYLFRKEGQNVTLSCEQNLNHDAMYWYRQDPGQGLRLIYYSQIVNDFQKGDIAEGYSVSREKKESFPLTVTSAQKNPTAFYLCASSIIQADTQYFGPGTRLTVL.

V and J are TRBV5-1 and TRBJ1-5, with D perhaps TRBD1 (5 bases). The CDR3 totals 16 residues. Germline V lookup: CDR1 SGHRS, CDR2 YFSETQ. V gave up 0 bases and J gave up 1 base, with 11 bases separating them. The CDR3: CASSLGVGGSNQPQHF. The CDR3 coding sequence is TGCGCCAGCAGCTTGGGGGTGGGGGGAAGCAATCAGCCCCAGCATTTT.

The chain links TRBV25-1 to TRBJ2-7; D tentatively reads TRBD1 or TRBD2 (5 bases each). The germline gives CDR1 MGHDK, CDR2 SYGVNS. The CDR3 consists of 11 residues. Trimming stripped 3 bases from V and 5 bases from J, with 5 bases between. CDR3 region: CASSEGDEQYF. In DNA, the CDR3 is TGTGCCAGCAGTGAGGGGGACGAGCAGTACTTC.

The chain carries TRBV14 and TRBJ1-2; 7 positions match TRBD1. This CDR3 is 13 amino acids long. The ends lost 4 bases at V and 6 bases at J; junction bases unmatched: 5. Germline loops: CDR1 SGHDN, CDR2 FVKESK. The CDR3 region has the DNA TGTGCCAGCAGCCCCAGACAGGGTCATGGCTACACCTTC. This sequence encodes CASSPRQGHGYTF.

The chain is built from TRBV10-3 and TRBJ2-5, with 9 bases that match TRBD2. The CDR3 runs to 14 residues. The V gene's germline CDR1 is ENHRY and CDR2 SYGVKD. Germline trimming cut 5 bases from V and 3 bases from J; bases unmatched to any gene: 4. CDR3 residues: CAISPSGDKETQYF. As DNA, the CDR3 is TGTGCCATCAGTCCTAGCGGGGACAAAGAGACCCAGTACTTC.

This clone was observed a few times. CDR3 in amino acids: CASSLAGANNEQFF. Written as DNA, the CDR3 is TGTGCCAGCAGCTTAGCGGGAGCGAACAATGAGCAGTTCTTC. The chain links TRBV7-9 to TRBJ2-1, with a weak D call TRBD2 (5 bases). The ends were cut back, 0 bases at V and 5 bases at J, with 8 bases in the middle. CDR3 length: 14 residues. Germline V CDR1 and CDR2: SEHNR, FQNEAQ (reference sequence). Based on the CDR3 plus reference TRBV7-9 and TRBJ2-1, the full variable domain is DTGVSQNPRHKITKRGQNVTFRCDPISEHNRLYWYRQTLGQGPEFLTYFQNEAQLEKSRLLSDRFSAERPKGSFSTLEIQRTEQGDSAMYLCASSLAGANNEQFFGPGTRLTVL.

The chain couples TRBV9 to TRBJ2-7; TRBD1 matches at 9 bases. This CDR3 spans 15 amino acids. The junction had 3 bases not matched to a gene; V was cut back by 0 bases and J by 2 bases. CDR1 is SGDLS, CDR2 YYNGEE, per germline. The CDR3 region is CASSVGTGVAYEQYF. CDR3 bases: TGTGCCAGCAGCGTAGGGACAGGGGTCGCCTACGAGCAGTACTTC.

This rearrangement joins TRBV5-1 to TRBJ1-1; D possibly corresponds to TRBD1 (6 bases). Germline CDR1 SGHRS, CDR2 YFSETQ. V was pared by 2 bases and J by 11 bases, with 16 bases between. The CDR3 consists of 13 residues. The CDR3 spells CASSFLRGGEAFF. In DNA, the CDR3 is TGCGCCAGCAGCTTTCTCAGAGGGGGAGAGGCTTTCTTT.

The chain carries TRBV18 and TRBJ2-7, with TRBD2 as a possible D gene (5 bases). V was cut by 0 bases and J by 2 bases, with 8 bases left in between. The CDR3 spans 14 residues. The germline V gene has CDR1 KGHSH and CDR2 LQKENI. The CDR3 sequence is CASSPPGVPYEQYF. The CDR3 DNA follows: TGTGCCAGCTCACCACCGGGAGTCCCCTACGAGCAGTACTTC.

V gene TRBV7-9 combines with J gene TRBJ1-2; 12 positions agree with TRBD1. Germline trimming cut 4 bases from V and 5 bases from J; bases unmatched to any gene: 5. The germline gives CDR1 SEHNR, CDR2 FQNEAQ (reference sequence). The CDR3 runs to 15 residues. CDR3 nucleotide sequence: TGTGCCAGCAGCTCCGGGACAGGGGGCGGGTATGGCTACACCTTC. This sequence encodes CASSSGTGGGYGYTF. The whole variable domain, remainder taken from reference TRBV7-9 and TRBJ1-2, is DTGVSQNPRHKITKRGQNVTFRCDPISEHNRLYWYRQTLGQGPEFLTYFQNEAQLEKSRLLSDRFSAERPKGSFSTLEIQRTEQGDSAMYLCASSSGTGGGYGYTFGSGTRLTVV.

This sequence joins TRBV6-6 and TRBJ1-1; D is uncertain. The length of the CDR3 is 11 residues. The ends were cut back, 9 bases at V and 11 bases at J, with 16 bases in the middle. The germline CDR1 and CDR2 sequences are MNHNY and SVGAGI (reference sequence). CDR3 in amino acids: CASRTTGSAFF. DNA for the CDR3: TGTGCCAGTCGAACCACCGGTTCCGCTTTCTTT.

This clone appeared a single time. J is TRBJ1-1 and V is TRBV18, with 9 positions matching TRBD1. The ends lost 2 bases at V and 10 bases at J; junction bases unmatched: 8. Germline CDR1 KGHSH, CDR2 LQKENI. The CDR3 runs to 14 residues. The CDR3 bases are TGTGCCAGCTCACCAAATGGACAGGGGAGGGCAGCTTTCTTT. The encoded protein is CASSPNGQGRAAFF.

CDR3 sequence (DNA): TGCGCCAGCAGCCAAGTTTTCCTAGCGGAAACCGGGGAGCTGTTTTTT. It specifies CASSQVFLAETGELFF. The rearrangement uses TRBV4-1 and TRBJ2-2; 7 bases match TRBD2. The CDR3 sequence is 16 residues long. V was pared by 1 base and J by 5 bases, with 7 bases of the junction left unmatched. The germline V gene has CDR1 MGHRA and CDR2 YSYEKL.

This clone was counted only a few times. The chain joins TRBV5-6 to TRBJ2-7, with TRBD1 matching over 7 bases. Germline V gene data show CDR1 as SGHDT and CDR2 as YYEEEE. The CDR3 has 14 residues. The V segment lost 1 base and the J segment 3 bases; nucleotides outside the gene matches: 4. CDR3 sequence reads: CASSLTGQVYEQYF. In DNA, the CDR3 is TGTGCCAGCAGCTTGACCGGACAGGTCTACGAGCAGTACTTC.

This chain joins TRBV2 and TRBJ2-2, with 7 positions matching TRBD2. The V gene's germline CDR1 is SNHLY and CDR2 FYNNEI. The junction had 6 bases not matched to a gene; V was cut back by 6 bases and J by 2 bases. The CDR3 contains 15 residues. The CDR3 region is CASSLTSINTGELFF. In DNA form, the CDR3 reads TGTGCCAGCAGCCTGACTAGCATAAACACCGGGGAGCTGTTTTTT.

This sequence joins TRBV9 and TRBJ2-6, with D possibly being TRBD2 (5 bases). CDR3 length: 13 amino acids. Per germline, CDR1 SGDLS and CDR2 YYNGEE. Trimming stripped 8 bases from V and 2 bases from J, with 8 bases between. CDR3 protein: CASGEPGANVLTF. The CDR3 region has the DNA TGTGCCAGTGGGGAGCCTGGGGCCAACGTCCTGACTTTC.

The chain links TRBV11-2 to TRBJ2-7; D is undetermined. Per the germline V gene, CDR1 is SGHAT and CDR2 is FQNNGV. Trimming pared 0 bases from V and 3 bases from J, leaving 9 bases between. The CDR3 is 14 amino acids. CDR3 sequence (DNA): TGTGCCAGCAGCTTAGATCACCGGTACTACGAGCAGTACTTC. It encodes CASSLDHRYYEQYF.

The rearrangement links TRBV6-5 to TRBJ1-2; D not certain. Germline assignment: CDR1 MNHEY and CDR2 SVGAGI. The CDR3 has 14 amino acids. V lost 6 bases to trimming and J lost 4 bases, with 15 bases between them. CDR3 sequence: CASRARSRGYGYTF. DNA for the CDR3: TGTGCCAGCAGAGCGAGGAGTAGAGGCTATGGCTACACCTTC.

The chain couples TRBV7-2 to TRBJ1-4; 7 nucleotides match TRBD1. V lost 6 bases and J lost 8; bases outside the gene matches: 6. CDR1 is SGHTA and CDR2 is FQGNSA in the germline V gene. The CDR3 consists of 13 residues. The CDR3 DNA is TGTGCCAGCAGTCCCCAGGGGGGAGAAAAACTGTTTTTT. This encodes CASSPQGGEKLFF.

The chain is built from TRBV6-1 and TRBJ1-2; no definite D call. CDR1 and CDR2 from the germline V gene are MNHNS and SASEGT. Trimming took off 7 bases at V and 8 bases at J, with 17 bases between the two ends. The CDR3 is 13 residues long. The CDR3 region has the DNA TGTGCCAGCAAGAGCGGTGACGCGGGGGGCTACACCTTC. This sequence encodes CASKSGDAGGYTF.

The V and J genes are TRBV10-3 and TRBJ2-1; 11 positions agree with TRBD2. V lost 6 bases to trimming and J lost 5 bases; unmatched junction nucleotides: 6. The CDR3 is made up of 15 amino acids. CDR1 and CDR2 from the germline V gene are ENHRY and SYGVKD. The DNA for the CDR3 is TGTGCCATCAGGAAGACTAGCGGGACGAACAATGAGCAGTTCTTC. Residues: CAIRKTSGTNNEQFF.

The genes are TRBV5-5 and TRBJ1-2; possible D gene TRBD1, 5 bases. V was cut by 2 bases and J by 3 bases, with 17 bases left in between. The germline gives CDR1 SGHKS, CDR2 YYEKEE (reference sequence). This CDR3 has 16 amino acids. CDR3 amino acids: CASSLRGPTGDYGYTF. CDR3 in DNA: TGTGCCAGCAGCTTAAGGGGACCCACGGGCGACTATGGCTACACCTTC.

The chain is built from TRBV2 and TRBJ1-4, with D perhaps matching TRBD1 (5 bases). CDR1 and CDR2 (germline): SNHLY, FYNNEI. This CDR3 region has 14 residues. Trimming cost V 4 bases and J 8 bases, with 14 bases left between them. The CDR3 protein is CASSGGTRFEKLFF. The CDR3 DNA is TGTGCCAGCAGTGGGGGGACCCGTTTCGAAAAACTGTTTTTT.

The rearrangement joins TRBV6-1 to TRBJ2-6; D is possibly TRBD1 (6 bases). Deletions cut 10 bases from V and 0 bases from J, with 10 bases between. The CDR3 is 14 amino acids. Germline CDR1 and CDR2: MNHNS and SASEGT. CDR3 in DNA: TGTGCCACCAGGGGCCACTCTGGGGCCAACGTCCTGACTTTC. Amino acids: CATRGHSGANVLTF.